The T cell receptor beta chain described here comes from a study of human T cells and chemical hapten exposure. On the study more broadly: It was small differences in pooled library volume that mainly caused per-sample TCR yields to vary.

General observations from the study: Sensitizing to DPC left TCRs with a frequency above 1 in 1000 unaltered.

This CDR3 region has 14 residues. The V end lost 5 bases, the J end lost 6 bases, and 13 bases lay between the germline ends. Germline assignment: CDR1 SGHTA and CDR2 FQGNSA. TCRdb reprocessed the RACE reads with MiXCR, giving one entry per CDR3 protein. Altogether 43,000 or so distinct CDR3 sequences are present, 3.5% to 4.5% being singletons, with the ten largest covering approximately 1.7%. This clonotype was counted between two and nine times. The antigen is undetermined. Time point meaning: healthy volunteer bleed at 2 weeks. Total RNA was isolated from whole blood that had not been fractionated. V is TRBV7-2 and J is TRBJ2-2; a possible D gene is TRBD2 (7 bases). Sample: whole blood. The clonotype was recovered from a female donor in good health. Some clones in this sample may be carry-over from other donors' samples. CDR3 region: CASSRGGNSGELFF. The CDR3 region has the DNA TGTGCCAGCAGCCGCGGGGGCAACTCCGGGGAGCTGTTTTTT.